The 18 T cell receptor beta chains listed next were all sequenced from one sample in a study of blood T cells in healthy people across ages. The authors ran a second PCR of about 6 to 12 cycles using a sample-barcoded 5' primer and a J-beta primer mix. In TCRdb, the 5' RACE reads were re-called with MiXCR into one record per CDR3 protein. Of over 950,000 distinct CDR3 sequences in the sample, around two fifths were seen once. The material sequenced was blood. These receptor sequences come from a man younger than 30 in good health.

The rearrangement uses TRBV7-2 and TRBJ2-5; 10 bases are a match to TRBD1. The germline gives CDR1 SGHTA, CDR2 FQGNSA. Germline trimming cut 5 bases from V and 11 bases from J; bases unmatched to any gene: 17. The CDR3 totals 16 residues. CDR3: CASSPSWGTGDSEQYF. The CDR3 nucleotides are TGTGCCAGCAGCCCCTCCTGGGGGACAGGGGATAGTGAGCAGTACTTC.

The rearrangement links TRBV10-3 to TRBJ2-7; 9 bases fit TRBD1. V was pared by 8 bases and J by 3 bases, with 8 bases of the junction left unmatched. This CDR3 has 14 residues. Germline CDR1 ENHRY, CDR2 SYGVKD. The CDR3 sequence: CAIGVTGGNYEQYF. DNA for the CDR3: TGTGCCATCGGGGTAACAGGGGGCAACTACGAGCAGTACTTC.

This clonotype was observed a handful of times. Written as DNA, the CDR3 is TGTGCCAGCAGTTTAGTGGCGGGGGGCGGGAATGAGCAGTTCTTC. Amino acids: CASSLVAGGGNEQFF. This rearrangement joins TRBV12-3 or TRBV12-4 to TRBJ2-1; TRBD2 agrees at 8 bases. J was trimmed by 7 bases and V by 1 base; bases with no gene match: 6. There are 15 residues in the CDR3.

This clonotype was recorded at least ten times. The CDR3 DNA is TGCAGTGCTAGCGGGCAGGGTTTAGGGACTAACTATGGCTACACCTTC. Protein: CSASGQGLGTNYGYTF. The genes are TRBV20-1 and TRBJ1-2, with D tentatively TRBD1 (5 bases). Germline loops: CDR1 DFQATT, CDR2 SNEGSKA (reference sequence). CDR3 length: 16 amino acids. Trimming shortened V by 3 bases and J by 0 bases, and 17 bases separated the two germline ends.

The chain couples TRBV10-3 to TRBJ1-5; tentative D call: TRBD1 (6 bases). Germline V gene lookup returns CDR1 ENHRY and CDR2 SYGVKD. The V end was cut by 6 bases, the J end by 7 bases, with 10 bases between. The length of the CDR3 is 12 residues. Written as DNA, the CDR3 is TGTGCCATCAGCGTACAGGGACAGCCCCAGCATTTT. The encoded protein is CAISVQGQPQHF.

CDR3 residues: CASSDREFSGYTF. For the CDR3, the DNA is TGTGCCAGCAGCGACAGGGAATTTTCTGGCTACACCTTC. The chain is built from TRBV12-3 or TRBV12-4 and TRBJ1-2, with 7 nucleotides matching TRBD1. After removal of 6 bases from V and 7 bases from J, the junction contained 8 bases not matched to a gene. The CDR3 runs 13 residues.

The genes are TRBV3-1 and TRBJ2-1; D is unclear. V was shortened by 4 bases and J by 6 bases, with 10 bases between the two germline ends. There are 13 residues in the CDR3. The germline CDR1 and CDR2 sequences are LGHDT and YNNKEL (reference sequence). Here the CDR3 DNA reads TGTGCCAGCAGCCTCGACATCCCCAATGAGCAGTTCTTC. Protein sequence: CASSLDIPNEQFF.

The chain links TRBV12-3 or TRBV12-4 to TRBJ1-6, with 7 bases identical to TRBD1. Losses at the gene ends were 8 bases for V and 3 bases for J; bases not matched to a gene: 7. This CDR3 is built from 15 residues. This chain's CDR3 is CASADWDSYNSPLHF. The CDR3 DNA follows: TGTGCCAGCGCTGATTGGGACAGCTATAATTCACCCCTCCACTTT.

This clonotype was picked up one time. This may be a read error: a much more frequent sequence differs by one nucleotide. The genes are TRBV4-2 and TRBJ2-5, with D perhaps matching TRBD1 (6 bases). Germline V gene lookup returns CDR1 LGHNA and CDR2 YNFKEQ. CDR3 size: 14 residues. DNA of the CDR3: TGTGCCTGCAGCCGAAACAGGGACCAAGAGACCCAGTACTTC. This codes for CACSRNRDQETQYF.

The CDR3 protein is CSARRRGDFNNEQFF. The CDR3, as DNA: TGCAGTGCTAGACGACGGGGGGACTTTAACAATGAGCAGTTCTTC. The V and J genes are TRBV20-1 and TRBJ2-1, with 7 bases lining up with TRBD2. The CDR3 contains 15 residues. The V gene's germline CDR1 is DFQATT and CDR2 SNEGSKA (reference sequence). V was clipped by 2 bases and J by 5 bases; unmatched bases: 9.

Many counts were recorded for this clonotype. The CDR3 is CASSQDRLAKNIQYF. Here the CDR3 DNA reads TGCGCCAGCAGCCAAGATAGGCTAGCCAAAAACATTCAGTACTTC. The V call is TRBV4-3, the J call TRBJ2-4; D gene uncertain. V dropped 0 bases and J dropped 0 bases, with 6 bases sitting between them. From germline, CDR1 is LGHNA and CDR2 YSLEER. The CDR3 has 15 residues.

The gene calls are TRBV7-9 and TRBJ1-4; D not resolved. Germline V gene data show CDR1 as SEHNR and CDR2 as FQNEAQ (reference sequence). V dropped 1 base and J dropped 4 bases, with 10 bases sitting between them. The CDR3 length is 15 residues. The CDR3 spells CASSLDAGLNEKLFF. The CDR3 DNA reads TGTGCCAGCAGCTTAGACGCCGGACTTAATGAAAAACTGTTTTTT. The entire variable domain, with the rest obtained from reference TRBV7-9 and TRBJ1-4, is as follows: DTGVSQNPRHKITKRGQNVTFRCDPISEHNRLYWYRQTLGQGPEFLTYFQNEAQLEKSRLLSDRFSAERPKGSFSTLEIQRTEQGDSAMYLCASSLDAGLNEKLFFGSGTQLSVL.

The V gene is TRBV4-3, the J gene TRBJ2-7, with D tentatively TRBD1 (6 bases). CDR1 and CDR2 (germline): LGHNA, YSLEER. V gave up 0 bases and J gave up 7 bases, with 19 bases separating them. This CDR3 has 16 amino acids. In DNA, the CDR3 is TGCGCCAGCAGCCAAGATGTGGGGGCGGGTTACAATGAGCAGTACTTC. It is translated as CASSQDVGAGYNEQYF.

Worth noting for this clonotype: The CDR3 carries no conserved terminal phenylalanine or tryptophan, so it likely arises from a read error. V and J are TRBV12-3 or TRBV12-4 and TRBJ2-3, with a tentative D call TRBD2 (7 bases). CDR3 size: 16 residues. The CDR3 coding sequence is TGTGCCAGCAGCCGCGTTTCCTGGGGGGGGGCAGATGCGCAGTATTCT. It codes for CASSRVSWGGADAQYS.

V and J are TRBV27 and TRBJ1-2, with a tentative D call TRBD1 (6 bases). The CDR3 length is 14 residues. The ends were cut back, 3 bases at V and 3 bases at J, with 11 bases in the middle. CDR1 is MNHEY and CDR2 is SMNVEV in the germline V gene (reference sequence). The CDR3 sequence: CASSFSGTHYGYTF. DNA for the CDR3: TGTGCCAGCAGTTTTAGCGGGACACACTATGGCTACACCTTC.

The CDR3 DNA follows: TGTGCCAGTTCCCTCGAGACATACGGGGAGCTGTTTTTT. It translates to CASSLETYGELFF. The gene calls are TRBV7-9 and TRBJ2-2; no reliable D call. V lost 9 bases, J lost 7 bases, and 15 bases lay in between. From germline, CDR1 is SEHNR and CDR2 FQNEAQ (reference sequence). The CDR3 is 13 residues long.

V gene TRBV27 combines with J gene TRBJ1-3, with D hard to call. Deletions cut 5 bases from V and 0 bases from J, with 14 bases between. CDR3 length: 16 residues. Germline loops: CDR1 MNHEY, CDR2 SMNVEV (reference sequence). DNA for the CDR3: TGTGCCAGCAGTCCCGGACTACTTACCTCTGGAAACACCATATATTTT. Amino acid sequence: CASSPGLLTSGNTIYF.

This clonotype turned up a few times. The rearrangement joins TRBV13 to TRBJ1-1; D gene uncertain. Germline loops: CDR1 PRHDT, CDR2 FYEKMQ (reference sequence). The CDR3 totals 17 residues. Trimming removed 0 bases from V and 3 bases from J, with 17 bases in between. CDR3 loop: CASSLGGSVPVYTEAFF. In nucleotides, the CDR3 is TGTGCCAGCAGCTTAGGGGGTTCAGTACCTGTGTACACTGAAGCTTTCTTT.